Listed here are 20 T cell receptor beta chains from one sample, sequenced in a study of identical twins. TCRdb redid the calling of the 5' RACE reads with MiXCR, one entry per CDR3 protein. The data hold approximately 210,000 distinct CDR3 sequences, with about 16% observed a single time. These data also featured in a second study, about T cells expressing NK-cell markers.

Sequenced sample: CD8+ T cells sorted from blood. These receptors were obtained from a woman between 18 and 30 years old in good health.

The chain is built from TRBV5-1 and TRBJ2-7; unclear D gene. This CDR3 comprises 12 residues. Germline V gene sequence: CDR1 SGHRS, CDR2 YFSETQ. V lost 7 bases and J 4 bases, leaving 12 bases between the germline ends. CDR3 DNA: TGCGCCAGCTCCGGACCGGATTACGAGCAGTACTTC. Protein sequence: CASSGPDYEQYF.

The sample holds a few counts of this clonotype. The CDR3 loop reads CASSHGGNYEQYF. CDR3 sequence (DNA): TGTGCCAGCAGCCACGGAGGGAACTACGAGCAGTACTTC. The chain recombines TRBV9 with TRBJ2-7; TRBD2 is a possible D gene (6 bases). Germline lookup yields CDR1 SGDLS and CDR2 YYNGEE. The V and J ends lost 4 bases and 3 bases respectively, with 11 bases between them. The CDR3 contains 13 residues. The full variable domain, its missing parts supplied by reference TRBV9 and TRBJ2-7, is DSGVTQTPKHLITATGQRVTLRCSPRSGDLSVYWYQQSLDQGLQFLIQYYNGEERAKGNILERFSAQQFPDLHSELNLSSLELGDSALYFCASSHGGNYEQYFGPGTRLTVT.

This clonotype was seen only a few times. The chain uses TRBV6-2 or TRBV6-3 and TRBJ2-1, with no clear D. CDR1 is MNHEY and CDR2 is SVGEGT in the germline V gene. V was pared by 7 bases and J by 4 bases, with 17 bases between. The CDR3 length is 15 residues. The CDR3 protein is CASIRDEIRYNEQFF. In nucleotides, the CDR3 is TGTGCCAGCATACGTGACGAAATTAGGTACAATGAGCAGTTCTTC.

The rearrangement links TRBV9 to TRBJ2-3, with 8 bases lining up with TRBD2. This CDR3 has 17 amino acids. CDR1 and CDR2 (germline): SGDLS, YYNGEE. Trimming at V came to 7 bases and at J to 2 bases, leaving 15 bases not matched to a gene. The CDR3 region has the DNA TGTGCCAGCTCACCTTTATCGGGGCGGGGGGCCACAGATACGCAGTATTTT. Translated, it gives CASSPLSGRGATDTQYF.

CDR3 amino acids: CASSETNRDGNYEQYF. CDR3 nucleotides: TGTGCCAGCAGCGAGACTAACCGGGACGGTAACTACGAGCAGTACTTC. The chain couples TRBV13 to TRBJ2-7; D might be TRBD1 or TRBD2, each matching 5 bases. CDR3 length: 16 residues. The V gene lost 5 bases and the J gene lost 3 bases, with 20 bases spanning the gap. CDR1 and CDR2 (germline): PRHDT, FYEKMQ (reference sequence).

The gene calls are TRBV4-1 and TRBJ1-5; 8 bases match TRBD1. This CDR3 has 16 residues. With V trimmed by 3 bases and J by 5 bases, 9 bases remained unmatched. Germline V gene sequence: CDR1 MGHRA, CDR2 YSYEKL. CDR3 amino acids: CASSHRTGTGDQPQHF. CDR3 coding DNA: TGCGCCAGCAGCCACAGGACCGGGACAGGTGATCAGCCCCAGCATTTT.

Worth noting for this clonotype: One end of the junction does not line up with germline, which may come from a read error. CDR3 in amino acids: CATTLAGPYNEQFF. The CDR3 bases are TGTGCCACCACTTTAGCGGGACCCTATAATGAGCAGTTCTTC. The chain carries TRBV12-3 or TRBV12-4 and TRBJ2-1; 8 bases align to TRBD2. The CDR3 consists of 14 residues.

This clonotype turned up a few times. The chain carries TRBV3-1 and TRBJ1-1; the D is unclear. CDR1 and CDR2 (germline): LGHDT, YNNKEL (reference sequence). This CDR3 comprises 15 residues. The V gene lost 0 bases and the J gene lost 4 bases, with 12 bases spanning the gap. The CDR3 loop reads CASSQDGSGVTEAFF. DNA of the CDR3: TGTGCCAGCAGCCAAGATGGATCCGGGGTCACTGAAGCTTTCTTT.

The chain joins TRBV20-1 to TRBJ2-1, with 7 bases that match TRBD2. V lost 1 base, J lost 7 bases, and 10 bases stayed unmatched. Looked up from germline, CDR1 is DFQATT and CDR2 is SNEGSKA (reference sequence). The CDR3 spans 15 residues. The CDR3 nucleotides are TGCAGTGCTAGAGCGGGAGGAGTTTGGAGGAATGAGCAGTTCTTC. It encodes CSARAGGVWRNEQFF.

V gene TRBV7-6 combines with J gene TRBJ2-3; 13 bases align to TRBD2. Germline V gene lookup returns CDR1 SGHVS and CDR2 FNYEAQ. CDR3 length: 16 residues. J was trimmed by 4 bases and V by 6 bases; bases with no gene match: 7. The CDR3 nucleotides are TGTGCCAGCAGGCCTACTAGCGGGAGGGTCCCAGATACGCAGTATTTT. This sequence encodes CASRPTSGRVPDTQYF.

This clonotype was detected a few times. J is TRBJ2-7 and V is TRBV3-1, with D perhaps TRBD1 (5 bases). The CDR3 runs to 16 residues. V shed 4 bases and J shed 3 bases, with 19 bases lying between them. CDR1 is LGHDT, CDR2 YNNKEL, per germline (reference sequence). CDR3 protein: CASSREAHRTVYEQYF. The DNA of the CDR3 is TGTGCCAGCAGCCGCGAGGCCCACAGGACCGTCTACGAGCAGTACTTC.

This clonotype was counted a few times. The chain joins TRBV29-1 to TRBJ1-1; D gene uncertain. Trimming removed 3 bases at V and 0 bases at J, with 5 bases between. CDR1 and CDR2 from the germline V gene are SQVTM and ANQGSEA. This CDR3 is 12 amino acids long. This CDR3 reads CSVENMNTEAFF. Written as DNA, the CDR3 is TGCAGCGTTGAGAACATGAACACTGAAGCTTTCTTT.

As concerns this clonotype: The junction differs from germline at one of its ends, possibly a read error. V and J are TRBV18 and TRBJ1-1, with D maybe TRBD1 (6 bases). Germline CDR1 reads KGHSH; CDR2 reads LQKENI. The CDR3 is made up of 13 amino acids. The CDR3, as DNA: TGTGCCAGCTCCACCGGGACACCGATTGAAGCTTTGTTT. It translates to CASSTGTPIEALF.

This clonotype was counted at least ten times. V gene TRBV20-1 combines with J gene TRBJ1-1, with D perhaps TRBD1 (5 bases). Trimming shortened V by 3 bases and J by 8 bases, and 16 bases separated the two germline ends. The CDR3 has 13 residues. The V gene's germline CDR1 is DFQATT and CDR2 SNEGSKA (reference sequence). CDR3 residues: CSASSWVRTEAFF. The CDR3, as DNA: TGCAGTGCTAGTTCATGGGTTCGGACAGAAGCTTTCTTT.

The V and J genes are TRBV29-1 and TRBJ2-4; TRBD1 matches 12 bases. Germline CDR1 is SQVTM and CDR2 is ANQGSEA. Trimming removed 4 bases from V and 2 bases from J; junction bases left unmatched: 9. The CDR3 has 17 amino acids. CDR3 DNA: TGCAGCGTTGTCGGGACAGGGGGCAAGCTATCCAAAAACATTCAGTACTTC. Translated, it gives CSVVGTGGKLSKNIQYF.

A few counts support this clonotype. The chain carries TRBV27 and TRBJ2-1; 11 nucleotides line up with TRBD2. CDR3 length: 16 amino acids. Germline CDR1 MNHEY, CDR2 SMNVEV (reference sequence). Trimming took 2 bases from V and 9 from J; bases not matched to a gene: 9. CDR3 sequence (DNA): TGTGCCAGCAGTTTACTCCTAGCGGGAGGAGGGAGTGAGCAGTTCTTC. Its protein is CASSLLLAGGGSEQFF.

This clonotype was counted between two and nine times. This sequence joins TRBV12-3 or TRBV12-4 and TRBJ2-1, with D uncertain. The CDR3 length is 12 residues. V lost 6 bases and J lost 8, with 11 bases in between. The chain's CDR3 is CASSDTPYEQFF. The DNA of the CDR3 is TGTGCCAGCAGCGACACCCCGTATGAGCAGTTCTTC.

This clonotype has a handful of counts. The CDR3, as DNA: TGTGCCAGCAGTTTGGCCACGATTCAGCCCCAGCATTTT. The encoded protein is CASSLATIQPQHF. The chain joins TRBV12-3 or TRBV12-4 to TRBJ1-5; D remains ambiguous. V was clipped by 3 bases and J by 6 bases, with 9 bases between them. The CDR3 runs 13 residues.

The chain employs TRBV6-2 or TRBV6-3 and TRBJ2-6, with D possibly matching TRBD2 (6 bases). Trimming left V 2 bases short and J 10 bases short, with 18 bases between. Looked up from germline, CDR1 is MNHEY and CDR2 is SVGEGT. This CDR3 spans 16 amino acids. The CDR3 bases are TGTGCCAGCAGTTACCCGCGGAGGGCAGCGCCTAACGTCCTGACTTTC. It encodes CASSYPRRAAPNVLTF.

The gene calls are TRBV11-2 and TRBJ2-1; weak D call: TRBD2 (5 bases). Germline CDR1 and CDR2: SGHAT and FQNNGV. Trimming removed 1 base at V and 8 bases at J, with 12 bases between. CDR3 length: 14 amino acids. The CDR3 region has the DNA TGTGCCAGCAGCTTAGCCCAGGAGGCCCATGAGCAGTTCTTC. Residues: CASSLAQEAHEQFF.